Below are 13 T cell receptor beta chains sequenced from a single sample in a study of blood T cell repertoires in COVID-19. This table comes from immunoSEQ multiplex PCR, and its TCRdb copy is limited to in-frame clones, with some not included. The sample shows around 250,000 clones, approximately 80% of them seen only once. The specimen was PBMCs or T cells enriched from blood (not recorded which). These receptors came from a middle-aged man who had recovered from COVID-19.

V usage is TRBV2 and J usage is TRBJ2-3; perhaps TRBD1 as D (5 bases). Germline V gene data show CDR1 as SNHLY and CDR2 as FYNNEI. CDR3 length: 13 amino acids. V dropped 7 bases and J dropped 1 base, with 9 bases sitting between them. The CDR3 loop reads CASTKGGTDTQYF. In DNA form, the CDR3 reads TGTGCCAGCACGAAAGGGGGCACAGATACGCAGTATTTT.

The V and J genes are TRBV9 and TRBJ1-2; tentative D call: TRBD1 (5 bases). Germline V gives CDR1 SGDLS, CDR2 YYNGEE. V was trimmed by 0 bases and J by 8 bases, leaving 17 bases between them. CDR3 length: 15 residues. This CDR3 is CASSVAAGPAKGYTF. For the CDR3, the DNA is TGTGCCAGCAGCGTAGCTGCAGGGCCCGCTAAGGGCTACACCTTC.

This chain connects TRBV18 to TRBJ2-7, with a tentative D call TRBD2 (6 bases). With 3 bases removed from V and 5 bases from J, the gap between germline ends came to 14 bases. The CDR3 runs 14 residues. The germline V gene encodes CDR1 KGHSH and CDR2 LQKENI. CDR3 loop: CASSPTSGDHEQYF. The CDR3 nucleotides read TGTGCCAGCTCACCGACCTCGGGGGATCACGAGCAGTACTTC.

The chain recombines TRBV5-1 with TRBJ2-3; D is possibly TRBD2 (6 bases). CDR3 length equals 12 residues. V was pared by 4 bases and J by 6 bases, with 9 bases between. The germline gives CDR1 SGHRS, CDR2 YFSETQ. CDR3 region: CASSGGVDTQYF. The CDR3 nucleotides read TGCGCCAGCAGCGGCGGGGTGGATACGCAGTATTTT. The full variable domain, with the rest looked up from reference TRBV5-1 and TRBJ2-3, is KAGVTQTPRYLIKTRGQQVTLSCSPISGHRSVSWYQQTPGQGLQFLFEYFSETQRNKGNFPGRFSGRQFSNSRSEMNVSTLELGDSALYLCASSGGVDTQYFGPGTRLTVL.

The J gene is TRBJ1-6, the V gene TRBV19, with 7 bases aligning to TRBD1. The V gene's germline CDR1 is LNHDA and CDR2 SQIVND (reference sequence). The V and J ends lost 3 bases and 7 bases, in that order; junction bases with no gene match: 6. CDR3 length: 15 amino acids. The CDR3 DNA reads TGTGCCAGTAGTATCACAGGGGCCCCGAATTCACCCCTCCACTTT. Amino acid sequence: CASSITGAPNSPLHF.

The CDR3 is CASRDRALEQFF. CDR3 DNA sequence: TGTGCCAGCAGAGACAGGGCCCTTGAGCAGTTCTTC. The genes are TRBV6-5 and TRBJ2-1, with 7 bases aligning to TRBD1. The junction had 5 bases not matched to a gene; V was cut back by 6 bases and J by 9 bases. The CDR3 is made up of 12 amino acids. Germline V CDR1 and CDR2: MNHEY, SVGAGI.

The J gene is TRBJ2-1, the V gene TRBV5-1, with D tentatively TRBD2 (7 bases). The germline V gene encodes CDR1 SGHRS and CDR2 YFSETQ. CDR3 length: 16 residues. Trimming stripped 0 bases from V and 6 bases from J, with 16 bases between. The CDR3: CASSLVTGGHLNEQFF. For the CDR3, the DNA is TGCGCCAGCAGCTTGGTGACGGGGGGACACCTCAATGAGCAGTTCTTC.

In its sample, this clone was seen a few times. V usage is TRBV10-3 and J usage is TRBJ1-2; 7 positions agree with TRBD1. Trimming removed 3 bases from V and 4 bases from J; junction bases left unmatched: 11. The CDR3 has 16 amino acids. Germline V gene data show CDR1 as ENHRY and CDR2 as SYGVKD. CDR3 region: CAISDSWTGRAYGYTF. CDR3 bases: TGTGCCATCAGTGATAGCTGGACAGGACGGGCCTATGGCTACACCTTC.

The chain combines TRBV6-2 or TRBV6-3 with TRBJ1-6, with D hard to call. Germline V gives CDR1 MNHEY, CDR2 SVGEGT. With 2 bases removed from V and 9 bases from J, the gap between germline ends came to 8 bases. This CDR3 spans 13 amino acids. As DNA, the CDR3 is TGTGCCAGCAGTTACGAGGTGCTTTCACCCCTCCACTTT. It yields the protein CASSYEVLSPLHF.

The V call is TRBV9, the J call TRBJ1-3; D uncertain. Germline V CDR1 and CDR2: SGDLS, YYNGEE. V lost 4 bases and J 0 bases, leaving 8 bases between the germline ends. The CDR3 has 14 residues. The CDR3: CASSRGFSGNTIYF. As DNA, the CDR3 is TGTGCCAGCAGCCGAGGATTCTCTGGAAACACCATATATTTT.

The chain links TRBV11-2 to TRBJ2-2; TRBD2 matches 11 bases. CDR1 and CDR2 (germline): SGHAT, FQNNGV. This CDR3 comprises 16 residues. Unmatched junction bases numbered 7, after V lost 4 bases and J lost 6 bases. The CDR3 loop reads CASSSALAGGAGELFF. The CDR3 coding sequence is TGTGCCAGCAGCTCCGCCCTAGCGGGAGGTGCCGGGGAGCTGTTTTTT. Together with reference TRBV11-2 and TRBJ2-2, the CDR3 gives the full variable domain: EAGVAQSPRYKIIEKRQSVAFWCNPISGHATLYWYQQILGQGPKLLIQFQNNGVVDDSQLPKDRFSAERLKGVDSTLKIQPAKLEDSAVYLCASSSALAGGAGELFFGEGSRLTVL.

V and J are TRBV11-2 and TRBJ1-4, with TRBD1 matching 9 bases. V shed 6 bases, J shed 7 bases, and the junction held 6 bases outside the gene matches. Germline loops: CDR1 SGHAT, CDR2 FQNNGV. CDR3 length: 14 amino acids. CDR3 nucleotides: TGTGCCAGCAGTTTCGGGACAGGGCCTGAAAAACTGTTTTTT. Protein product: CASSFGTGPEKLFF.

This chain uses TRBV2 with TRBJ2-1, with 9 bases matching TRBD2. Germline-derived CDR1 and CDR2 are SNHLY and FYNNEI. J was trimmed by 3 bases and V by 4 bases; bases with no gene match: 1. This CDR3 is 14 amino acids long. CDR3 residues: CASSASGNYNEQFF. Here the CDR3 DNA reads TGTGCCAGCAGTGCTAGCGGGAACTACAATGAGCAGTTCTTC.